Reported below is one T cell receptor beta chain. Measured with immunoSEQ multiplex PCR; TCRdb has only the in-frame clones, and not every one. The repertoire includes 65,000 or so clones, roughly 83% of them detected once, and about 10% sits in the top ten. This entry is derived from a study of blood T cell repertoires in COVID-19. Study summary: The samples span acute and convalescent COVID-19 from the United States, Italy and Spain.

Trimming removed 4 bases at V and 10 bases at J, with 20 bases between. The CDR3 loop spans 15 amino acids. CDR1 MDHEN and CDR2 SYDVKM come from the germline V gene. This TCR was sampled from a man aged 25 to 40 with COVID-19, enrolled during active disease. V usage is TRBV28 and J usage is TRBJ1-5, with D possibly TRBD1 on 5 matching bases. The specimen was peripheral blood. CDR3 amino acids: CASSSLGGGGRPQHF. The CDR3 DNA follows: TGTGCCAGCAGTTCCCTGGGCGGGGGAGGGAGACCCCAGCATTTT.